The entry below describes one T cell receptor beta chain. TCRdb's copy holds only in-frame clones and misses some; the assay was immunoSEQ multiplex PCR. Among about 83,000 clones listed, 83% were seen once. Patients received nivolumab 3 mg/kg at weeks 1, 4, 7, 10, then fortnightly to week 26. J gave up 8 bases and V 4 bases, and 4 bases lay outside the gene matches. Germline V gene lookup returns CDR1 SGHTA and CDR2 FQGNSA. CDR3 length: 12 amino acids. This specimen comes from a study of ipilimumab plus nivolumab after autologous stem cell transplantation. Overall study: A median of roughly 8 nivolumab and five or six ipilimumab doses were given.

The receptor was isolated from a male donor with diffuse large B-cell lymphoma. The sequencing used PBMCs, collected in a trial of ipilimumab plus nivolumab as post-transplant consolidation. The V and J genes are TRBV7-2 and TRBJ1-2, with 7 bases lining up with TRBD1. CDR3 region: CASSSRGEGYTF. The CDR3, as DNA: TGTGCCAGCAGCTCCAGGGGGGAGGGCTACACCTTC. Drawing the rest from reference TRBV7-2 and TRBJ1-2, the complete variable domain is GAGVSQSPSNKVTEKGKDVELRCDPISGHTALYWYRQSLGQGLEFLIYFQGNSAPDKSGLPSDRFSAERTGGSVSTLTIQRTQQEDSAVYLCASSSRGEGYTFGSGTRLTVV.